This TCR beta chain was sequenced for a study of cytomegalovirus exposure and HLA in healthy donors. In the study overall: The roughly 120 million unique TCR beta sequences, from about 179 million T cells, were found by an earlier analysis. Study-level points and caveats: Certain sequence variants were highly shared and formed a cluster, and this cluster was likely a sequencing artifact. What a later analysis showed was that several of the most significant clusters appeared linked to common viral pathogens. A later analysis found TCR association rates differed by HLA locus, highest for DRB1 and lowest for HLA-C.

A note on this clone: Antigen specificity is unknown.

J was trimmed by 1 base and V by 9 bases; bases with no gene match: 2. The CDR3 runs to 12 residues. Germline CDR1 and CDR2: LNHDA and SQIVND (reference sequence). Primers included in the PCR were 60 Vbeta and 13 Jbeta primers. Sequencing was performed with immunoSEQ multiplex PCR; in TCRdb, only in-frame clones are kept and a portion is missing. The sample data list tens of thousands of clones. The origin of this receptor is a male donor in good health and CMV-seronegative. Sample: PBMCs. The chain has TRBV19 and TRBJ1-2; 7 bases are shared with TRBD1. For the CDR3, the DNA is TGTGCCAGCTACAGGGGTAACTATGGCTACACCTTC. It specifies CASYRGNYGYTF. The full variable domain, in which reference TRBV19 and TRBJ1-2 provide the parts outside the CDR3, is DGGITQSPKYLFRKEGQNVTLSCEQNLNHDAMYWYRQDPGQGLRLIYYSQIVNDFQKGDIAEGYSVSREKKESFPLTVTSAQKNPTAFYLCASYRGNYGYTFGSGTRLTVV.